This is a list of T cell receptor beta chains from one sample in a study of cytomegalovirus exposure and HLA in healthy donors. Sequenced by immunoSEQ multiplex PCR; TCRdb stores in-frame clones only, minus some. The sample has about 130,000 clones, about 63% seen once. Sequencing was done on a sample of PBMCs. These TCRs come from a man aged 25 to 40 in good health and CMV-seropositive. The CDR3 runs from the conserved cysteine through the conserved F or W. The order of the fields is V gene, D gene, clone size, J gene, CDR3 DNA, CDR3 protein. A D gene is named only where the DNA matches it firmly. The size field is filled for only some rows; it gives once, few, many or a size class.

TRBV28	NA	NA	TRBJ2-2	TGTGCCAGCAGTTTATGGTGGCAGGGGAGCGGGGAGCTGTTTTTT	CASSLWWQGSGELFF
TRBV6-1	NA	NA	TRBJ1-2	TGTGCCAGCAGTGAAAGGGGTTATGGCTACACCTTC	CASSERGYGYTF
TRBV6-1	TRBD2	once	TRBJ2-5	TGTGCCAGCAGTCGGACTAGAGAAGAGACCCAGTACTTC	CASSRTREETQYF
TRBV19	NA	NA	TRBJ1-2	TGTGCCAGTAGTAGAGGGGCAGGGGCTAACTATGGCTACACCTTC	CASSRGAGANYGYTF
TRBV6-6	NA	NA	TRBJ1-3	TGTGCCAGCAGTGAGCGGGGGCGCTCTGGAAACACCATATATTTT	CASSERGRSGNTIYF
TRBV30	TRBD1	NA	TRBJ2-7	TGTGCCTGGAGTAGACAGGGAAGGGACGAGCAGTACTTC	CAWSRQGRDEQYF
TRBV19	NA	once	TRBJ1-5	TGTGCCAGTAGTATAGATAGCCTTTATCAGCCCCAGCATTTT	CASSIDSLYQPQHF
TRBV18	NA	NA	TRBJ2-7	TGTGCCAGCTCACCACCGGAAGCAAGGCGGAGTTTTTTCTACGAGCAGTACTTC	CASSPPEARRSFFYEQYF
TRBV11-1	NA	NA	TRBJ2-1	TGTGCCAGCACCGCACAGTACTCCTACAATGAGCAGTTCTTC	CASTAQYSYNEQFF
TRBV10-1	TRBD2	NA	TRBJ2-1	TGCGCCAGCAGTGGGGGACTAGCGGGAGGGGGGTCCTACAATGAGCAGTTCTTC	CASSGGLAGGGSYNEQFF
TRBV28	TRBD1	NA	TRBJ1-5	TGTGCCAGCAGTCTCCGACAGGGTAGCAATCAGCCCCAGCATTTT	CASSLRQGSNQPQHF
TRBV2	NA	few	TRBJ2-7	TGTGCCAGCAGACAGCGGCCTATCTCCTACGAGCAGTACTTC	CASRQRPISYEQYF
TRBV7-9	TRBD2	NA	TRBJ2-5	TGTGCCAGCAGCTTACTAGCGGGAGAGACCCAGTACTTC	CASSLLAGETQYF
TRBV28	NA	few	TRBJ1-5	TGTGCCAGCAGTCTTTTCGGGTGGCAGCCGTCCAATAAGCAGCCCCAGCATTTT	CASSLFGWQPSNKQPQHF
TRBV4-1	NA	NA	TRBJ1-5	TGCGCCAGCAGCCAGTCGACCGAAACCCGGGAGCCCCAGCATTTT	CASSQSTETREPQHF
TRBV7-2	NA	NA	TRBJ2-7	TGTGCCAGCAGCCAGGACTGGGGATCCTACGAGCAGTACTTC	CASSQDWGSYEQYF
TRBV27	NA	NA	TRBJ2-1	TGTGCCAGCAGTATGAACATACGACCGGGGAATGAGCAGTTCTTC	CASSMNIRPGNEQFF
TRBV5-1	TRBD1	NA	TRBJ2-7	TGCGCCAGCAGCTTGGCACCAGGACAGGGGGTCTACGAGCAGTACTTC	CASSLAPGQGVYEQYF
TRBV5-1	NA	NA	TRBJ2-7	TGCGCCAGCAGCCCGGAGTCCTACGAGCAGTACTTC	CASSPESYEQYF
TRBV4-2	TRBD2	NA	TRBJ2-7	TGTGCCAGCAGCCAAGATCGGGCTAGCGGGAGGTCCTACGAGCAGTACTTC	CASSQDRASGRSYEQYF
TRBV19	TRBD1	NA	TRBJ1-1	TGTGCCAGTAGTATCAAGCGGACAGGGAACACTGAAGCTTTCTTT	CASSIKRTGNTEAFF
TRBV2	TRBD1	few	TRBJ1-1	TGTGCCAGCCTCTTTGACAGGGCAGAAGCTTTCTTT	CASLFDRAEAFF
TRBV5-1	TRBD1	few	TRBJ2-3	TGCGCCAGCAGCTTGAGACAGGGGGCAGATACGCAGTATTTT	CASSLRQGADTQYF
TRBV7-9	NA	NA	TRBJ1-4	TGTTCCAGCAGCTATACAGGGGAAAAACTGTTTTTT	CSSSYTGEKLFF
TRBV5-4	NA	NA	TRBJ2-7	TGTGCCAGCAGCTTGGCCAGGGGATCCTACGAGCAGTACTTC	CASSLARGSYEQYF
TRBV25-1	NA	NA	TRBJ2-5	TGTGCCAGCAGGCGGGAAGAGACCCAGTACTTC	CASRREETQYF
TRBV7-9	NA	NA	TRBJ1-1	TGTGCCAGCAGCTTACAGGGTATCAACACTGAAGCTTTCTTT	CASSLQGINTEAFF
TRBV28	NA	NA	TRBJ1-2	TGTGCCAGCAGTTTACTGCCGGGAGACTATGGCTACACCTTC	CASSLLPGDYGYTF
TRBV9	TRBD2	NA	TRBJ2-1	TGTGCCAGCAACCTAGCGGGAGGCTCCTACAATGAGCAGTTCTTC	CASNLAGGSYNEQFF
TRBV19	NA	NA	TRBJ2-7	TGTGCCAGTAGTCCTAAAAGCGGACCCACCTACGAGCAGTACTTC	CASSPKSGPTYEQYF
TRBV6-9	NA	few	TRBJ2-7	TGTGCCAGCAGCCCTTCGGGAAATTCTCACTACGAGCAGTACTTC	CASSPSGNSHYEQYF
TRBV6-5	TRBD2	NA	TRBJ2-7	TGTGCCAGCAGTTACGGGCTAGCGGGAGCCTACGAGCAGTACTTC	CASSYGLAGAYEQYF
TRBV28	TRBD2	NA	TRBJ2-3	TGTGCCAGCAGTTTACATCTAGCGGGAGATGGCGCAGATACGCAGTATTTT	CASSLHLAGDGADTQYF
TRBV19	TRBD1	NA	TRBJ1-1	TGTGCCAGTTACAGGGGCAGCATGAACACTGAAGCTTTCTTT	CASYRGSMNTEAFF
TRBV2	NA	NA	TRBJ2-2	TGTGCCAGTAGGAGGGAAGGGAGCGGGGAGCTGTTTTTT	CASRREGSGELFF
TRBV7-9	TRBD2	NA	TRBJ2-7	TGTGCCAGCAGCTTAGCTGCCGGGACTAGCGGCTCCTACGAGCAGTACTTC	CASSLAAGTSGSYEQYF
TRBV4-2	TRBD2	few	TRBJ2-2	TGTGCCAGCAGCCGAACCCTAGCGGGAGGGCCGGGTACCGGGGAGCTGTTTTTT	CASSRTLAGGPGTGELFF
TRBV6-5	TRBD2	NA	TRBJ2-7	TGTGCCAGCAGTTACCGTCTAGCGGAGAACGAGCAGTACTTC	CASSYRLAENEQYF
TRBV19	NA	NA	TRBJ2-5	TGTGCCAGTAGTCACAACCTCGGGGAGACCCAGTACTTC	CASSHNLGETQYF
TRBV7-6	NA	once	TRBJ2-1	TGTGCCAGCAGCTTGGAACAGGGTCTTGAGCAGTTCTTC	CASSLEQGLEQFF
TRBV5-1	TRBD2	NA	TRBJ2-7	TGCGCCAGCAGCTTCCCCGGACTAGATTACGAGCAGTACTTC	CASSFPGLDYEQYF
TRBV4-2	TRBD2	once	TRBJ2-7	TGTGCCAGCAGCCAAGATCGGGGGACTAGCGGAGATGACTACGAGCAGTACTTC	CASSQDRGTSGDDYEQYF
TRBV28	TRBD2	NA	TRBJ2-1	TGTGCCAGCAGCCTTGTTGGGGCGGGAGTAGACAATGAGCAGTTCTTC	CASSLVGAGVDNEQFF
TRBV5-6	NA	NA	TRBJ2-5	TGTGCCAGCCAATTACACATGACAGGCCACAAAGAGACCCAGTACTTC	CASQLHMTGHKETQYF
TRBV28	NA	NA	TRBJ1-2	TGTGCCAGCAGTTTTCAACTATGGTATGGCTACACCTTC	CASSFQLWYGYTF
TRBV5-5	NA	NA	TRBJ1-4	TGTGCCAGCAGCTCCCAAAGGGCAGGGATATTTGAAAAACTGTTTTTT	CASSSQRAGIFEKLFF
TRBV5-1	TRBD2	NA	TRBJ2-1	TGCGCCAGCAGCTCGGGCCTAGCGGGAGGGGTCGATGAGCAGTTCTTC	CASSSGLAGGVDEQFF
TRBV5-1	NA	few	TRBJ1-2	TGCGCCAGCAGCTTGGAAGTGGCAGGGTATGTTGGCTACACCTTC	CASSLEVAGYVGYTF
TRBV27	TRBD2	NA	TRBJ2-4	TGTGCCAGCAGTTTATTGACTAGCGGGAGTGGGGCCAAAAACATTCAGTACTTC	CASSLLTSGSGAKNIQYF
TRBV28	NA	once	TRBJ1-3	TGTGCCAGCAGTTTATACAGGGTCGGAAACACCATATATTTT	CASSLYRVGNTIYF
TRBV6-6	NA	NA	TRBJ1-2	TGTGCCAGCAGCCAAGGACAAACCAACTATGGCTACACCTTC	CASSQGQTNYGYTF
TRBV28	NA	NA	TRBJ2-3	TGTGCCAGCAGTTTAGGCCAGGGGGGAACAGATACGCAGTATTTT	CASSLGQGGTDTQYF
TRBV2	TRBD1	NA	TRBJ1-5	TGTGCCAGCAGTAAGGACAGGGGTCTTCAGCCCCAGCATTTT	CASSKDRGLQPQHF
TRBV21-1	NA	NA	TRBJ2-7	TGTGCCAGGGTCGTCGGGCGGGAGGTGGCCTACGAGCAGTACTTC	CARVVGREVAYEQYF
TRBV28	NA	once	TRBJ2-7	TGTGCCGCCAAATCAATACCAGGCAGGGTTTTAGTCCACGAGCAGTACTTC	CAAKSIPGRVLVHEQYF
TRBV5-1	NA	few	TRBJ2-5	TGCGCCAGCAGCCCTACTACAGGGCTTCAAGAGACCCAGTACTTC	CASSPTTGLQETQYF
TRBV7-2	NA	NA	TRBJ2-5	TGTGCCAGCAGCTTGGGTAGGGGAGGAGAGACCCAGTACTTC	CASSLGRGGETQYF
TRBV4-3	NA	few	TRBJ1-5	TGCGCCAGCAGCCAAGATCCTGATCAGCCCCAGCATTTT	CASSQDPDQPQHF
TRBV18	NA	once	TRBJ1-1	TGTGCCAGCTCACCAAGTATAGCCACTAACACTGAAGCTTTCTTT	CASSPSIATNTEAFF